The entry that follows covers one T cell receptor (beta chain) sequence. This sample stems from a study of identifying expanded T cells in peripheral blood. This CDR3 spans 18 amino acids. Germline CDR1 is SGHAT and CDR2 is FQNNGV. Trimming pared 3 bases from V and 4 bases from J, leaving 22 bases between. Assay: immunoSEQ multiplex PCR; the TCRdb copy retains only in-frame clones and omits some. The table shows under 120,000 clones, with about 89% occurring only once. The TCR originated in a person between 18 and 75 years old in good health. The rearrangement links TRBV11-2 to TRBJ2-1, with D possibly being TRBD1 (5 bases). Source material: blood. Here the CDR3 reads CASSFRSLDSLVYNEQFF. In DNA form, the CDR3 reads TGTGCCAGCAGCTTTAGGTCTTTAGACAGCCTAGTTTACAATGAGCAGTTCTTC.